This T cell receptor (beta chain) was captured by sequencing in a study of T cell responses to AZD1222 COVID-19 vaccine. Repertoires were generated with immunoSEQ multiplex PCR, while TCRdb's copy carries only in-frame clones and drops some. The sample includes over 130,000 clones, nearly 95% of them seen just once. Germline V gene sequence: CDR1 LGHDT, CDR2 YNNKEL (reference sequence). The CDR3 has 14 amino acids. V dropped 0 bases and J dropped 7 bases, with 10 bases sitting between them. Sequenced here: peripheral blood, sampled 28 days after the second AZD1222 dose. This chain joins TRBV3-1 (or the pseudogene TRBV3-2) and TRBJ1-5, with D hard to call. The receptor's source is an adult who received the AZD1222 COVID-19 vaccine. Here the CDR3 DNA reads TGTGCCAGCAGCCAAGAGGGTGGTTGGCAGCCCCAGCATTTT. Translated: CASSQEGGWQPQHF.